Sequencing of this TCR beta chain was carried out in a study of OX40 agonist ivuxolimab in advanced cancers. Study as a whole: The mean age was roughly 60 years, ranging from roughly 23 to 79, with roughly four fifths of participants male. Therapy given before enrollment (anti-PD-1, anti-PD-L1 or anti-CTLA-4) was allowed, and 35% to 45% had some. General study findings and limits: Clonal expansion was seen in CD4+ and CD8+ blood T cells by week 6 at 0.1 to 3.0 mg/kg.

Method: immunoSEQ multiplex PCR; TCRdb's copy keeps in-frame clones and lacks some. The table has 70,000 to 95,000 clones, 92% seen once. Notes on this clone: Its antigen is still unknown.

The study sampled blood at baseline, cycle 4 day 1, and cycle 7 day 1. The CDR3 consists of 16 residues. This TCR was recovered from an adult with an advanced solid tumor such as melanoma, head and neck, liver or kidney cancer. The chain joins TRBV21-1 to TRBJ2-3; TRBD1 reflects the table's D call only, with no check against the DNA. TRBV21-1 is labeled a pseudogene. The sequencing here drew on CD4+ or CD8+ T cells sorted from blood, taken in a trial of the OX40 agonist ivuxolimab. The CDR3 region is CASSPLSRGGTDTQYF. The CDR3 region has the DNA TGTGCCAGCAGCCCCTTGTCCAGGGGGGGCACAGATACGCAGTATTTT.